This T cell receptor beta chain came from a study of PD-1 blockade in mismatch repair-deficient tumors. Study-wide background: Patients had approximately 12 mismatch repair-deficient cancer types, all previously treated and progressing. Findings of the study overall: Tumor-resident clones, often absent from pretreatment blood, expanded after pembrolizumab and then contracted.

On this clone: Its antigen is not identified.

There are 15 residues in the CDR3. Looked up from germline, CDR1 is KGHSH and CDR2 is LQKENI. Trimming stripped 2 bases from V and 2 bases from J, with 7 bases between. The assay was immunoSEQ multiplex PCR, and TCRdb's table has in-frame clones only and misses some. This sample has some 84,000 clones; about 84% occur once, and the top ten carry 2.6%. All patients were mismatch repair deficient, assessed by either PCR or immunohistochemistry. The chain has TRBV18 and TRBJ2-6, with D possibly matching TRBD1 (6 bases). The TCR sequence derives from an adult with mismatch repair-deficient cancer. The sequences come from peripheral blood, collected 12 weeks after starting pembrolizumab. CDR3 sequence: CASSPGGTGANVLTF. The DNA of the CDR3 is TGTGCCAGCTCACCAGGGGGCACTGGGGCCAACGTCCTGACTTTC.